This TCR beta chain originates from a study of OX40 agonist ivuxolimab in advanced cancers. This CDR3 region has 15 residues. V lost 1 base, J lost 6 bases, and 8 bases stayed unmatched. Germline values: CDR1 SGHTA, CDR2 FQGNSA. Study results and caveats: CD8+ T cells were the subset that, on average, had more expanded clones than CD4+. What antigens the expanded peripheral T cells recognized was never established. Relatively little clonal expansion, among the lowest observed, appeared in partial responders at 0.1-3.0 mg/kg.

This clone showed up just once. Its antigen is unidentified. Using immunoSEQ multiplex PCR, the repertoire was profiled, and TCRdb retains in-frame clones only, with some absent. This sample has 30,000 to 40,000 clones, with nearly 85% found just once. The chain employs TRBV7-2 and TRBJ1-2, with 7 bases fitting TRBD1. Sequenced here: CD4+ or CD8+ T cells sorted from blood, sampled in a trial of the OX40 agonist ivuxolimab. The TCR comes from an adult with an advanced solid tumor such as melanoma, head and neck, liver or kidney cancer. Written as DNA, the CDR3 is TGTGCCAGCAGCTTAGACGGCAGGGGGTATAATGGCTACACCTTC. This encodes CASSLDGRGYNGYTF.